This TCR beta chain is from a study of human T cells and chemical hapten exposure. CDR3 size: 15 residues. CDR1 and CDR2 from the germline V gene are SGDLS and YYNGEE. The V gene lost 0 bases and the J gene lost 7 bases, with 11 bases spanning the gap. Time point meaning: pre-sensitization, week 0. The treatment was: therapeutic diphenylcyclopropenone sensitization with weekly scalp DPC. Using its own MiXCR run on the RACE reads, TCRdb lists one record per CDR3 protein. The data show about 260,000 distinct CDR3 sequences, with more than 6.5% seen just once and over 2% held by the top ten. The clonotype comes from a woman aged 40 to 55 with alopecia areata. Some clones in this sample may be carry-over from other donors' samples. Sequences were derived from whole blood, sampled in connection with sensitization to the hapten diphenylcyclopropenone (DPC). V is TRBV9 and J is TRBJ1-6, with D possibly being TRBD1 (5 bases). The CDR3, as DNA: TGTGCCAGCAGCGTAGATGGGGCAGTCAATTCACCCCTCCACTTT. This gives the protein CASSVDGAVNSPLHF.